Listed below are T cell receptor beta chains from one sample, sequenced in a study of shared clonotypes between healthy human individuals. Using immunoSEQ multiplex PCR, the repertoire was profiled, and TCRdb retains in-frame clones only, with some absent. The sample shows 2 million to 2.5 million clones, 80% to 95% of them seen only once. Sequencing used naive CD4+ T cells from PBMCs. These receptors all come from a man aged 18-30 years in good health. Some clones in this sample may be carry-over from other donors' samples. CDR3s include the opening cysteine and the closing phenylalanine or tryptophan. A D gene is named only where the DNA matches it firmly. Size is stated for part of the rows, as once, few or many counts, or as a class when the clone is expanded.

J gene: TRBJ1-2; D gene: TRBD1; clone size: -; V gene: TRBV5-4; CDR3 protein: CASSGTGGQGYTF; CDR3 DNA: TGTGCCAGCAGCGGGACAGGGGGCCAGGGCTACACCTTC
J gene: TRBJ2-7; D gene: -; clone size: -; V gene: TRBV5-1; CDR3 protein: CASSPGGGGVTREQYF; CDR3 DNA: TGCGCCAGCAGCCCGGGTGGGGGGGGCGTTACGAGGGAGCAGTACTTC
J gene: TRBJ2-5; D gene: -; clone size: once; V gene: TRBV18; CDR3 protein: CASSPTEETQYF; CDR3 DNA: TGTGCCAGCTCACCCACTGAGGAGACCCAGTACTTC
J gene: TRBJ2-1; D gene: -; clone size: -; V gene: TRBV27; CDR3 protein: CASSPSRGNEQFF; CDR3 DNA: TGTGCCAGCAGTCCCTCGAGAGGGAATGAGCAGTTCTTC
J gene: TRBJ2-3; D gene: -; clone size: -; V gene: TRBV6-6; CDR3 protein: CASSALGDTQYF; CDR3 DNA: TGTGCCAGCAGTGCCTTAGGAGATACGCAGTATTTT
J gene: TRBJ1-1; D gene: -; clone size: -; V gene: TRBV5-5; CDR3 protein: CASSSRTGWETEAFF; CDR3 DNA: TGTGCCAGCAGCTCCAGAACAGGGTGGGAAACTGAAGCTTTCTTT
J gene: TRBJ2-1; D gene: -; clone size: -; V gene: TRBV5-3; CDR3 protein: CARSLKLLKGNEQFF; CDR3 DNA: TGTGCCAGAAGCTTGAAGCTATTAAAAGGCAATGAGCAGTTCTTC
J gene: TRBJ2-5; D gene: -; clone size: -; V gene: TRBV7-2; CDR3 protein: CASSSFRGLGETQYF; CDR3 DNA: TGTGCCAGCAGCTCCTTTCGAGGGTTAGGGGAGACCCAGTACTTC
J gene: TRBJ2-7; D gene: -; clone size: -; V gene: TRBV5-1; CDR3 protein: CASSLAGASKMYF; CDR3 DNA: TGCGCCAGCAGCTTGGCCGGGGCGTCGAAAATGTACTTC
J gene: TRBJ2-2; D gene: -; clone size: -; V gene: TRBV27; CDR3 protein: CASSAPRDPMSTGELFF; CDR3 DNA: TGTGCCAGCAGTGCACCCCGGGACCCGATGAGCACCGGGGAGCTGTTTTTT
J gene: TRBJ2-7; D gene: -; clone size: -; V gene: TRBV7-2; CDR3 protein: CASSLVGHEQYF; CDR3 DNA: TGTGCCAGCAGCTTAGTCGGCCACGAGCAGTACTTC
J gene: TRBJ2-5; D gene: TRBD2; clone size: -; V gene: TRBV15; CDR3 protein: CATSSTSAQETQYF; CDR3 DNA: TGTGCCACCAGCAGTACTAGCGCTCAAGAGACCCAGTACTTC
J gene: TRBJ2-3; D gene: TRBD1; clone size: -; V gene: TRBV6-5; CDR3 protein: CASSLDRGTDTQYF; CDR3 DNA: TGTGCCAGCAGTTTGGACAGGGGAACAGATACGCAGTATTTT